Listed here are 12 T cell receptor beta chains from one sample, sequenced in a study of post-analysis software for immune sequencing data. Built from TCR beta cDNA, the libraries had unique molecular identifiers in them. TCRdb reanalysed the PCR reads using MiXCR and keeps one entry per CDR3 protein. The sample shows approximately 770,000 distinct CDR3 sequences, 40% to 55% of them seen only once. Study-wide findings and caveats: TRBV5-6, TRBV5-1 and TRBV20-1 were among 4 or 5 TRBV segments more frequent in patients than controls.

Antigens for these TCRs are unknown. Sequencing used blood. The receptors were gathered from a girl aged 10-17 years with multiple sclerosis.

The genes are TRBV7-9 and TRBJ2-7; 7 positions match TRBD2. The CDR3 is 14 amino acids. Germline CDR1 is SEHNR and CDR2 is FQNEAQ (reference sequence). Trimming took 5 bases from V and 5 from J; bases not matched to a gene: 9. The CDR3 spells CASSPHGGGDEQYF. The CDR3 DNA reads TGTGCCAGCAGCCCACACGGTGGGGGGGACGAGCAGTACTTC.

The gene calls are TRBV5-6 and TRBJ1-6, with D unresolved. V gave up 0 bases and J gave up 7 bases, with 11 bases separating them. The CDR3 spans 15 residues. The germline gives CDR1 SGHDT, CDR2 YYEEEE. The CDR3 DNA sequence: TGTGCCAGCAGCTTGGCTGGGCAAGAAAATTCACCCCTCCACTTT. Amino acid sequence: CASSLAGQENSPLHF.

The rearrangement links TRBV6-6 to TRBJ1-2; D uncertain. CDR3 length: 13 residues. The germline V gene encodes CDR1 MNHNY and CDR2 SVGAGI (reference sequence). Trimming removed 2 bases from V and 3 bases from J, with 7 bases in between. The CDR3 bases are TGTGCCAGCAGTTACGCCCAGGACTATGGCTACACCTTC. Its translation: CASSYAQDYGYTF.

CDR3 nucleotides: TGTGCCAGCACCGCGCGACCCACTAATGTCAATGAGCAGTTCTTC. Translation: CASTARPTNVNEQFF. The chain has TRBV7-9 and TRBJ2-1; D unclear. Germline CDR1 reads SEHNR; CDR2 reads FQNEAQ (reference sequence). This CDR3 is 15 amino acids long. Deletions cut 7 bases from V and 6 bases from J, with 19 bases between.

The gene calls are TRBV29-1 and TRBJ2-1; D gene ambiguous. The CDR3 totals 13 residues. Germline CDR1 reads SQVTM; CDR2 reads ANQGSEA. Trimming took 3 bases from V and 0 from J, leaving 6 bases between them. CDR3 in DNA: TGCAGCGTTGAGTGGGGCTCCTACAATGAGCAGTTCTTC. Its translation: CSVEWGSYNEQFF.

This clonotype was observed a few times. V and J are TRBV29-1 and TRBJ2-3; 9 bases agree with TRBD2. CDR1 and CDR2 (germline): SQVTM, ANQGSEA. The CDR3 loop spans 19 amino acids. V shed 0 bases and J 0 bases; nucleotides not matched to a gene: 13. CDR3 sequence reads: CSVEDPRATSGPSTDTQYF. As DNA, the CDR3 is TGCAGCGTTGAAGATCCAAGGGCTACTAGCGGGCCGAGCACAGATACGCAGTATTTT.

This clonotype occurred once. The chain has TRBV20-1 and TRBJ1-2, with TRBD1 matching over 7 bases. The V gene's germline CDR1 is DFQATT and CDR2 SNEGSKA (reference sequence). Trimming at V came to 6 bases and at J to 4 bases, leaving 8 bases not matched to a gene. The length of the CDR3 is 13 residues. CDR3 coding DNA: TGCAGTGCCGACGACAGGGACCTCTATGGCTACACCTTC. Translating it yields CSADDRDLYGYTF.

The chain is built from TRBV7-6 and TRBJ2-5; 10 positions agree with TRBD1. The V gene's germline CDR1 is SGHVS and CDR2 FNYEAQ. CDR3 length: 14 amino acids. V lost 1 base and J lost 5; bases outside the gene matches: 1. Here the CDR3 DNA reads TGTGCCAGCAGCTTAGGACAGGGGGCCGAGACCCAGTACTTC. It translates to CASSLGQGAETQYF.

The chain employs TRBV4-3 and TRBJ2-7; TRBD1 matches at 9 bases. Germline-derived CDR1 and CDR2 are LGHNA and YSLEER. V shed 3 bases and J 2 bases; nucleotides not matched to a gene: 8. The CDR3 length is 16 residues. The CDR3 is CASSQTTGGYTYEQYF. The CDR3 nucleotides are TGCGCCAGCAGCCAGACCACAGGGGGCTACACCTACGAGCAGTACTTC.

Only one count was recorded for this clonotype. The chain uses TRBV27 and TRBJ2-7; unclear D gene. Trimming took 7 bases from V and 2 from J, leaving 12 bases between them. The CDR3 has 13 residues. The germline V gene encodes CDR1 MNHEY and CDR2 SMNVEV (reference sequence). The DNA of the CDR3 is TGTGCCAGCAAATCTAGAACCACCTACGAGCAGTACTTC. Translated, it gives CASKSRTTYEQYF.

Details on this clonotype: The junction shows a germline mismatch at one end, possibly a read error. The chain combines TRBV3-1 with TRBJ2-7; tentatively, D is TRBD1 (6 bases). The CDR3 is 16 amino acids. Germline values: CDR1 LGHDT, CDR2 YNNKEL (reference sequence). The CDR3 coding sequence is TGTGCCAGCAACCAAAACCCGGGACACCAATCCTACGAGCAGTACTTC. Residues: CASNQNPGHQSYEQYF.

There are a few counts of this clonotype. The V gene is TRBV20-1, the J gene TRBJ2-5; TRBD2 matches at 11 bases. Germline-derived CDR1 and CDR2 are DFQATT and SNEGSKA (reference sequence). There are 16 residues in the CDR3. V lost 7 bases, J lost 0 bases, and 10 bases stayed unmatched. The CDR3 region has the DNA TGCAGTGTCCTAGCGGGAGGACCCGAGTACCAAGAGACCCAGTACTTC. Protein: CSVLAGGPEYQETQYF.